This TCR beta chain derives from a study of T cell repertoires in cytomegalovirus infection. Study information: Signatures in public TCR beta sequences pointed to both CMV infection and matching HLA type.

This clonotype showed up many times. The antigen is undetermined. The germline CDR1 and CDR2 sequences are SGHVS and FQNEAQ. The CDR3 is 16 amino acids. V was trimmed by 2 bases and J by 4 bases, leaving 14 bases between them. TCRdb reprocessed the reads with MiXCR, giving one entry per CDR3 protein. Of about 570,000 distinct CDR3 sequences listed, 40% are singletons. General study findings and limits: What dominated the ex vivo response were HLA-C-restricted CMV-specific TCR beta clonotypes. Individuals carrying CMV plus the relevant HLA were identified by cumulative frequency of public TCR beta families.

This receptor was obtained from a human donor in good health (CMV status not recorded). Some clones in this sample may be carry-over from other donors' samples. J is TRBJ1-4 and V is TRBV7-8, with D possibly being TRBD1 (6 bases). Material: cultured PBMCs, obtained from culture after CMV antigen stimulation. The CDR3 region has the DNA TGTGCCAGCAGCTTATACGAGGGGGGGAGTAATGAAAAACTGTTTTTT. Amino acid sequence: CASSLYEGGSNEKLFF.